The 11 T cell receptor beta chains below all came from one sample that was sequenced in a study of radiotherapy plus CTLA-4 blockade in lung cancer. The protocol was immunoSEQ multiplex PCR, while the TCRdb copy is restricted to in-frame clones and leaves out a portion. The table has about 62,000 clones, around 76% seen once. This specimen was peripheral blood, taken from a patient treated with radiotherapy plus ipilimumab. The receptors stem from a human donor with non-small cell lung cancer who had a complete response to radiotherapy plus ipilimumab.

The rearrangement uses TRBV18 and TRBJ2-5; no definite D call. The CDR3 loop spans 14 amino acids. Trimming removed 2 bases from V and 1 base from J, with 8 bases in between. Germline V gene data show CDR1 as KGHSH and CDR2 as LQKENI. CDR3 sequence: CASSPTSIQETQYF. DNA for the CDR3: TGTGCCAGCTCACCAACAAGTATCCAAGAGACCCAGTACTTC.

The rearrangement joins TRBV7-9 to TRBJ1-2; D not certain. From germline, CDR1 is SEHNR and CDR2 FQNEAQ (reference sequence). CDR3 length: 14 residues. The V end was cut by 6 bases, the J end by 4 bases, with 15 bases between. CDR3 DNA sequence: TGTGCCAGCAGTTATAGCATGTTGAGCTATGGCTACACCTTC. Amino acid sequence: CASSYSMLSYGYTF.

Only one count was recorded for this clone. As DNA, the CDR3 is TGTGCCAGTAGTATAGAAGCCACGAGACAAGAGACCCAGTACTTC. It encodes CASSIEATRQETQYF. The rearrangement joins TRBV19 to TRBJ2-5; D is ambiguous. The V end lost 0 bases, the J end lost 2 bases, and 10 bases lay between the germline ends. CDR1 and CDR2 from the germline V gene are LNHDA and SQIVND (reference sequence). The CDR3 contains 15 residues.

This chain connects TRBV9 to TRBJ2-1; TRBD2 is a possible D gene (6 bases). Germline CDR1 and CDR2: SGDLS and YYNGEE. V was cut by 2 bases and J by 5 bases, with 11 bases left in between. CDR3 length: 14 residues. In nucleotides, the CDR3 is TGTGCCAGCAGCGTGGAGGGCCGCGACAATGAGCAGTTCTTC. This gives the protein CASSVEGRDNEQFF.

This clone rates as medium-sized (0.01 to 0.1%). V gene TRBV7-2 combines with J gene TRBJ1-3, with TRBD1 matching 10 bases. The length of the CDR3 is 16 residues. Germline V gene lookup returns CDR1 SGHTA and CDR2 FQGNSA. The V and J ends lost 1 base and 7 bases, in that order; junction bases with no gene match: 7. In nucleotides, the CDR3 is TGTGCCAGCAGCTTAGGATCCGGGACAGGGGTTAACACCATATATTTT. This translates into CASSLGSGTGVNTIYF.

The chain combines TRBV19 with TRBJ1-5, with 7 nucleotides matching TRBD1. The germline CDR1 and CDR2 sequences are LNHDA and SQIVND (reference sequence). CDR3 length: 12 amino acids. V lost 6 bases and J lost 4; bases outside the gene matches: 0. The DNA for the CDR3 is TGTGCCAGTAGACAGGGGAATCAGCCCCAGCATTTT. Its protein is CASRQGNQPQHF.

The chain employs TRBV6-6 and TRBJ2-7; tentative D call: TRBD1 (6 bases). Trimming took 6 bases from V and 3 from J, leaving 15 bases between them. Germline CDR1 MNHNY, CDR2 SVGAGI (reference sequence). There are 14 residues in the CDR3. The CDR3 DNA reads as TGTGCCAGCAGGTCAGGACAGCATTACTACGAGCAGTACTTC. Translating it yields CASRSGQHYYEQYF.

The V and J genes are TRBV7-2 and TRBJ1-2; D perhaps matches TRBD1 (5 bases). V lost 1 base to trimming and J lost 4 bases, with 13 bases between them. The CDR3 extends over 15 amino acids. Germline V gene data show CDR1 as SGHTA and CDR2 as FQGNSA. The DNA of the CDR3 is TGTGCCAGCAGCTTAGTATGGGGGGGAGGCTATGGCTACACCTTC. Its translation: CASSLVWGGGYGYTF.

This CDR3 is CASSEVIAGGPKDTQYF. The CDR3 DNA reads TGTGCCAGCAGTGAAGTAATAGCGGGGGGGCCAAAAGATACGCAGTATTTT. The chain links TRBV6-1 to TRBJ2-3; 11 bases agree with TRBD2. V shed 1 base, J shed 5 bases, and the junction held 8 bases outside the gene matches. This CDR3 has 17 residues. The germline V gene has CDR1 MNHNS and CDR2 SASEGT.

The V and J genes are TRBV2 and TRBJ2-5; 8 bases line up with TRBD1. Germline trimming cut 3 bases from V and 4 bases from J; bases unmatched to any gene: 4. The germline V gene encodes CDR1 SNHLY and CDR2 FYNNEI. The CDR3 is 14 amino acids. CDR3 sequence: CASSDVDRGETQYF. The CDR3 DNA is TGTGCCAGCAGTGACGTTGACAGGGGAGAGACCCAGTACTTC.

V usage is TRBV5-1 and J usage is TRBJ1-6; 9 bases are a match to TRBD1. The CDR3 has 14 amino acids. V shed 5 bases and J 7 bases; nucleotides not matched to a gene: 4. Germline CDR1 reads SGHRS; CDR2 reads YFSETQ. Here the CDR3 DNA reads TGCGCCAGCAGGCCCGGGACAGGGAATTCACCCCTCCACTTT. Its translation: CASRPGTGNSPLHF. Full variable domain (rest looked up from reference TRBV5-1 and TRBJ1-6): KAGVTQTPRYLIKTRGQQVTLSCSPISGHRSVSWYQQTPGQGLQFLFEYFSETQRNKGNFPGRFSGRQFSNSRSEMNVSTLELGDSALYLCASRPGTGNSPLHFGNGTRLTVT.